This entry lists 4 T cell receptor beta chains sequenced from one sample in a study of blood T cell repertoires in COVID-19. Sequencing used immunoSEQ multiplex PCR; TCRdb keeps in-frame clones, though not all of them. The table shows about 200,000 clones, with 86% occurring only once. The sample comprised PBMCs or T cells enriched from blood (not recorded which). The receptors derive from a man aged 40-49 years with acute COVID-19.

The chain carries TRBV19 and TRBJ2-5; TRBD2 aligns across 13 bases. Germline V lookup: CDR1 LNHDA, CDR2 SQIVND (reference sequence). The CDR3 is 15 residues long. J gave up 4 bases and V 9 bases, and 8 bases lay outside the gene matches. This CDR3 reads CASSRTSGRRETQYF. CDR3 in DNA: TGTGCCAGCTCCCGGACTAGCGGGAGAAGAGAGACCCAGTACTTC.

The V and J genes are TRBV28 and TRBJ2-1; 7 positions agree with TRBD2. This CDR3 has 15 amino acids. Germline V gene sequence: CDR1 MDHEN, CDR2 SYDVKM. The J segment lost 3 bases and the V segment lost 5 bases, leaving 7 bases of the junction unmatched. The CDR3 loop reads CASSGLAAGYNEQFF. In DNA form, the CDR3 reads TGTGCCAGCAGTGGTCTAGCGGCGGGCTACAATGAGCAGTTCTTC.

The genes are TRBV29-1 and TRBJ2-1; D not resolved. The germline V gene encodes CDR1 SQVTM and CDR2 ANQGSEA. This CDR3 is built from 11 residues. V was trimmed by 3 bases and J by 4 bases, leaving 4 bases between them. CDR3 loop: CSVDSYNEQFF. Written as DNA, the CDR3 is TGCAGCGTTGACAGTTACAATGAGCAGTTCTTC.

This rearrangement joins TRBV11-2 to TRBJ1-4; unclear D gene. The CDR3 runs 15 residues. V gave up 1 base and J gave up 8 bases, with 14 bases separating them. Germline V CDR1 and CDR2: SGHAT, FQNNGV. The CDR3 is CASSLGFGRGEKLFF. CDR3 DNA sequence: TGTGCCAGCAGCTTAGGCTTCGGGAGAGGAGAAAAACTGTTTTTT.